Listed here is a single T cell receptor (beta chain). The sample is drawn from a study of blood T cells in healthy people across ages. Using a J-beta primer mix together with a sample-barcoded 5' primer, a second PCR was run for about 6 to 11 cycles. A single record per CDR3 protein comes from TCRdb applying MiXCR to the 5' RACE reads. The data show a few hundred thousand distinct CDR3 sequences, with 45% to 65% seen just once and approximately 51% held by the top ten. The CDR3 loop spans 15 amino acids. Germline assignment: CDR1 DFQATT and CDR2 SNEGSKA (reference sequence). Sequenced material: blood. The chain links TRBV20-1 to TRBJ2-5; TRBD2 aligns across 10 bases. The J call may be mistaken, given a closer DNA end match to TRBJ2-7. This receptor was identified in a man between 60 and 70 years old in good health. The CDR3 here is CSATPASGGANEQYF. CDR3 in DNA: TGCAGTGCCACTCCCGCAAGCGGGGGGGCGAACGAGCAGTACTTC.